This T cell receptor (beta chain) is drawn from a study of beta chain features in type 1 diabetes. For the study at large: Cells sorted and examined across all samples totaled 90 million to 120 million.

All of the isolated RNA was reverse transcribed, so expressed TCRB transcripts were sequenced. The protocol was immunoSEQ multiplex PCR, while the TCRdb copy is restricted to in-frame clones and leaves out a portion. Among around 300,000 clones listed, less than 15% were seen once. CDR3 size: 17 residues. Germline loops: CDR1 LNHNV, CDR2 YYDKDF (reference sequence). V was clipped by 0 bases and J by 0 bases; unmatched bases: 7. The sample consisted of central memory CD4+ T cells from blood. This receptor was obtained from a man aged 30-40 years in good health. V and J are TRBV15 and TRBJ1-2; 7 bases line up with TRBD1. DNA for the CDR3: TGTGCCACCAGCAGAGATCCGCGACAGGGTTCTAACTATGGCTACACCTTC. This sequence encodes CATSRDPRQGSNYGYTF.